This TCR beta chain is drawn from a study of radiation and T cells in renal cell carcinoma. Study observations and caveats: Baseline intratumoral clonotype presence is unknown without pretreatment biopsies. Top tumor clonotypes rose in blood 2 weeks post-radiation, then contracted.

Method: immunoSEQ multiplex PCR; TCRdb's copy keeps in-frame clones and lacks some. The table shows approximately 80,000 clones, with 89% occurring only once. Points on this clone: Antigen: not known.

The time point denotes: blood 4 weeks post-SBRT, at nephrectomy. Treatment described: 15 Gy SBRT to primary tumor, nephrectomy 4 weeks later. After SBRT, blood was collected at 2 and 4 weeks, plus baseline. This CDR3 is 14 amino acids long. Trimming removed 4 bases from V and 0 bases from J, with 4 bases in between. Germline V CDR1 and CDR2: MNHEY, SMNVEV (reference sequence). Sequencing used blood, obtained from a patient whose treatment included radiotherapy and nephrectomy. This TCR was recovered from a woman between 65 and 79 years old with renal cell carcinoma. This chain uses TRBV27 with TRBJ2-6; D remains unclear. The CDR3 region is CASSSISGANVLTF. CDR3 nucleotide sequence: TGTGCCAGCAGTTCGATCTCTGGGGCCAACGTCCTGACTTTC.